This T cell receptor (beta chain) emerged from a study of control samples from healthy donors and cancer patients. Data came from immunoSEQ multiplex PCR; TCRdb stores just in-frame clones and leaves some out. The repertoire consists of 150,000 to 200,000 clones, with around 94% occurring once and the leading ten covering 1.4%. This TCR was recovered from a man in his thirties or forties in good health. Sequencing was done on a sample of blood.

The CDR3 DNA reads as TGTGCCAGTATGGCCAGGGGCAAAAACATTCAGTACTTC. Encoded protein: CASMARGKNIQYF. The gene calls are TRBV19 and TRBJ2-4; D is possibly TRBD1 (6 bases). V was shortened by 7 bases and J by 3 bases, with 10 bases between the two germline ends. The CDR3 consists of 13 residues. The germline CDR1 and CDR2 sequences are LNHDA and SQIVND (reference sequence). The full variable domain, completed using reference TRBV19 and TRBJ2-4, is DGGITQSPKYLFRKEGQNVTLSCEQNLNHDAMYWYRQDPGQGLRLIYYSQIVNDFQKGDIAEGYSVSREKKESFPLTVTSAQKNPTAFYLCASMARGKNIQYFGAGTRLSVL.